Following are 10 T cell receptor beta chains from one sample sequenced in a study of cytomegalovirus exposure and HLA in healthy donors. The PCR had 60 Vbeta and 13 Jbeta primers. Generated by immunoSEQ multiplex PCR, the TCRdb table keeps only in-frame clones and is missing some. The table records 200,000 or so clones, 75% to 90% of them present only once. Sample: PBMCs. The receptors originated from a woman in her forties or fifties in good health and CMV-seropositive.

The chain uses TRBV5-5 and TRBJ2-7; TRBD2 matches at 9 bases. Germline V gives CDR1 SGHKS, CDR2 YYEKEE (reference sequence). V dropped 4 bases and J dropped 5; count of bases not matched to a gene: 10. The CDR3 has 15 residues. The CDR3 sequence: CASSDLAGETDEQYF. The CDR3 nucleotides are TGTGCCAGCAGCGATTTAGCGGGGGAAACGGACGAGCAGTACTTC.

This clone appeared a few times. This rearrangement joins TRBV5-1 to TRBJ2-1; D perhaps matches TRBD2 (5 bases). Germline CDR1 and CDR2: SGHRS and YFSETQ. The CDR3 is 16 residues long. The V end lost 0 bases, the J end lost 3 bases, and 13 bases lay between the germline ends. CDR3 protein: CASSLEGLFNYNEQFF. For the CDR3, the DNA is TGCGCCAGCAGCTTGGAAGGACTTTTCAACTACAATGAGCAGTTCTTC.

This clone occurred once. This sequence joins TRBV13 and TRBJ2-1, with TRBD2 matching over 8 bases. Germline CDR1 and CDR2: PRHDT and FYEKMQ (reference sequence). With V trimmed by 1 base and J by 8 bases, 10 bases remained unmatched. The CDR3 is 16 residues long. CDR3 sequence: CASSLDRAGEAHEQFF. The CDR3 region has the DNA TGTGCCAGCAGCTTAGATAGAGCGGGAGAGGCCCATGAGCAGTTCTTC.

V is TRBV7-2 and J is TRBJ1-5; no reliable D call. The CDR3 has 12 amino acids. CDR1 SGHTA and CDR2 FQGNSA come from the germline V gene. Trimming took 1 base from V and 6 from J, leaving 4 bases between them. CDR3 in DNA: TGTGCCAGCAGCTTAGACGGTCAGCCCCAGCATTTT. Translation: CASSLDGQPQHF.

This clone showed up just a few times. V usage is TRBV19 and J usage is TRBJ1-4; TRBD1 might be the D (5 bases). V was shortened by 3 bases and J by 7 bases, with 12 bases between the two germline ends. Germline V CDR1 and CDR2: LNHDA, SQIVND (reference sequence). This CDR3 has 14 amino acids. The CDR3 protein is CASSMGQGPEKLFF. CDR3 in DNA: TGTGCCAGTAGTATGGGGCAGGGCCCTGAAAAACTGTTTTTT.

This clone is a singleton in its sample. V gene TRBV1 combines with J gene TRBJ2-1; the table names TRBD2, a call not compared with the DNA. TRBV1 represents a pseudogene. This CDR3 comprises 16 residues. The CDR3 region has the DNA TGCACCAGCAGCCAGGGGCGGGGGAGCTCCTACAATGAGCAGTTCTTC. Its translation is CTSSQGRGSSYNEQFF.

The V and J genes are TRBV5-6 and TRBJ1-1, with 7 bases lining up with TRBD1. The J segment lost 5 bases and the V segment lost 1 base, leaving 2 bases of the junction unmatched. The germline V gene has CDR1 SGHDT and CDR2 YYEEEE. The CDR3 is made up of 13 amino acids. The CDR3, as DNA: TGTGCCAGCAGCTTGCCAGGGGGTACTGAAGCTTTCTTT. It codes for CASSLPGGTEAFF.

V and J are TRBV5-6 and TRBJ2-7, with 8 positions matching TRBD1. CDR1 SGHDT and CDR2 YYEEEE come from the germline V gene. CDR3 length: 15 residues. Losses at the gene ends were 3 bases for V and 2 bases for J; bases not matched to a gene: 7. The CDR3 sequence: CASSSRDRLAYEQYF. For the CDR3, the DNA is TGTGCCAGCAGCTCCCGGGACAGGTTAGCCTACGAGCAGTACTTC.

This clone was found a few times. The chain couples TRBV28 to TRBJ2-7; a possible D gene is TRBD2 (7 bases). The CDR3 length is 15 residues. Germline CDR1 and CDR2: MDHEN and SYDVKM. Trimming took 7 bases from V and 2 from J, leaving 18 bases between them. CDR3 coding DNA: TGTGCCAGCACCCGCAGAGGGGGGGTCCCCTACGAGCAGTACTTC. Translated: CASTRRGGVPYEQYF.

This clone appeared a single time. V and J are TRBV5-1 and TRBJ1-2, with 9 bases matching TRBD1. The CDR3 runs to 17 residues. Trimming removed 4 bases from V and 4 bases from J; junction bases left unmatched: 14. Germline loops: CDR1 SGHRS, CDR2 YFSETQ. CDR3 sequence reads: CASSELSDRGGSYGYTF. CDR3 DNA sequence: TGCGCCAGCAGCGAACTTTCGGACAGGGGCGGGAGCTATGGCTACACCTTC.